This record covers a single T cell receptor beta chain. Its specificity is unknown. The data derive from a study of shared clonotypes between healthy human individuals. Study-level findings and limits: Represented diversity, genetic and exposure-history alike, was limited by few donors. Depth of sequencing was expected to influence donor clonotype sharing.

Generated by immunoSEQ multiplex PCR, the TCRdb table keeps only in-frame clones and is missing some. The sample records more than 550,000 clones, roughly 91% being singletons. Sequencing used memory CD8+ T cells from PBMCs. Regarding subset: CD45RO+ cells pooled with CCR7-negative TemRA cells. This TCR came from a young man in good health. Some clones in this sample may be carry-over from other donors' samples.

CDR3 DNA: TGTGCCAGTAGTATGGGACAGCACACGGATACGCAGTATTTT. Protein: CASSMGQHTDTQYF. The chain combines TRBV19 with TRBJ2-3; TRBD1 aligns across 7 bases. This CDR3 region has 14 residues. In germline, CDR1 is LNHDA, CDR2 SQIVND (reference sequence). J gave up 6 bases and V 3 bases, and 6 bases lay outside the gene matches.